This TCR beta chain was profiled in a study of T cell repertoires in ileal Crohn's disease. The wider study: Median disease duration was roughly 7.9 years; about 37% smoked at surgery. General study points: All patients with clonality above 26.8% had endoscopic recurrence. Clonal expansions were more frequent in active smokers than non-smokers at surgery.

Per sample, about 480 nanograms of biopsy DNA were TCRB immunosequenced. Measured with immunoSEQ multiplex PCR; TCRdb has only the in-frame clones, and not every one. The sample carries 6,700 or so clones, around 79% recorded once. Details on this clone: The antigen remains undetermined.

Germline CDR1 reads SGHRS; CDR2 reads YFSETQ. The CDR3 has 14 residues. The germline V and J ends were trimmed by 4 bases and 2 bases, with 12 bases remaining between them. Sequencing was done on a sample of ileal tissue. This rearrangement joins TRBV5-1 to TRBJ1-2; D not resolved. This TCR was sampled from an adult with Crohn's disease. The CDR3 region has the DNA TGCGCCAGCAGCATAACATCCGGGAACTATGGCTACACCTTC. It yields the protein CASSITSGNYGYTF.